The TCR beta chain described here comes from a study of CD8 T cells in ankylosing spondylitis. Whole-study findings and limits: In ankylosing spondylitis patients, matched synovial fluid reportedly showed significant enrichment of disease-linked clones.

This clonotype occurred a few times. The antigen is not known. In TCRdb, the 5' RACE reads were re-called with MiXCR into one record per CDR3 protein. This sample yields 150,000 to 200,000 distinct CDR3 sequences, of which roughly 30% are seen a single time; 5.5% to 7.5% belongs to the top ten. Trimming cost V 0 bases and J 6 bases, with 9 bases left between them. The CDR3 spans 15 residues. Germline CDR1 is MGHRA and CDR2 is YSYEKL. The receptor comes from a male donor with ankylosing spondylitis. The chain recombines TRBV4-1 with TRBJ1-6; D is unresolved. Input material: synovial fluid, either unsorted or a sorted T cell fraction (not recorded which). CDR3 coding DNA: TGCGCCAGCAGCCAAGATCGCAGAGGTAATTCACCCCTCCACTTT. Its translation is CASSQDRRGNSPLHF.